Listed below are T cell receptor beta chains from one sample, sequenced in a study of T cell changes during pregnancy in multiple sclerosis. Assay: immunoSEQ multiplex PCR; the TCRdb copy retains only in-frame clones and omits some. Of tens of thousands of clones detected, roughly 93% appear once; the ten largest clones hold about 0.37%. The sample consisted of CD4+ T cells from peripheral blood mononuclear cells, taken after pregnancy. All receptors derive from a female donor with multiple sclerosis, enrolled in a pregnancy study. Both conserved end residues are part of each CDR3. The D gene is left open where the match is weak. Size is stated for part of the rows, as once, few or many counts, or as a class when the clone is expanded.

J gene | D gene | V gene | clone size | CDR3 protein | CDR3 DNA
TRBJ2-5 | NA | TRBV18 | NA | CASSYRAGYETQYF | TGTGCCAGCTCATACAGGGCAGGGTACGAGACCCAGTACTTC
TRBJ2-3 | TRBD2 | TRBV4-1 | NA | CASSQVLAGIASTDTQYF | TGCGCCAGCAGCCAAGTTCTAGCGGGGATAGCTAGCACAGATACGCAGTATTTT
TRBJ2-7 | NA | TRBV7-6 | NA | CASSPPGSGALYEQYF | TGTGCCAGCAGCCCCCCGGGATCAGGGGCGCTTTACGAGCAGTACTTC
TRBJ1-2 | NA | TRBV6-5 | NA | CASSYRRDNDNYGYTF | TGTGCCAGCAGTTATCGCCGGGACAACGATAACTATGGCTACACCTTC
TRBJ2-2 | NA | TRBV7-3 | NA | CASSLIGGGTNGELFF | TGTGCCAGCAGCTTAATTGGGGGCGGGACTAACGGGGAGCTGTTTTTT
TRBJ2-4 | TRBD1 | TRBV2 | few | CASSPQGGTGGVGNIQYF | TGTGCCAGCAGTCCGCAAGGGGGGACAGGGGGGGTCGGAAACATTCAGTACTTC
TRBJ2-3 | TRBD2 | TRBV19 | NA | CASSIGGGVTDTQYF | TGTGCCAGTAGTATTGGCGGGGGGGTGACAGATACGCAGTATTTT
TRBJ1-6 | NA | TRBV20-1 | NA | CSAPWRGPLHF | TGCAGTGCCCCCTGGCGGGGACCCCTCCACTTT
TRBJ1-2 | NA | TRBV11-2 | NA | CASSSARGNYGYTF | TGTGCCAGCAGCTCGGCAAGGGGGAACTATGGCTACACCTTC
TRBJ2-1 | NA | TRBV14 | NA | CASSPLGGYNEQFF | TGTGCCAGCAGCCCCCTTGGGGGGTACAATGAGCAGTTCTTC
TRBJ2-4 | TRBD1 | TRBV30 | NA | CAWSNRGENIQYF | TGTGCCTGGAGTAACAGGGGCGAAAACATTCAGTACTTC
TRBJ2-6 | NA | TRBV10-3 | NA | CATSGANVLTF | TGTGCCACGTCTGGGGCCAACGTCCTGACTTTC
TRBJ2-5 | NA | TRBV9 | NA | CASSVGVEGTQYF | TGTGCCAGCAGCGTCGGGGTGGAGGGGACCCAGTACTTC
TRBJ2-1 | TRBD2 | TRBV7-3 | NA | CASSLPRLAGGHNEQFF | TGTGCCAGCAGCTTACCCCGACTAGCGGGGGGACACAATGAGCAGTTCTTC
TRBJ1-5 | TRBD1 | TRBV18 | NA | CASSPRQGARQPQHF | TGTGCCAGCTCACCACGACAGGGGGCTCGTCAGCCCCAGCATTTT
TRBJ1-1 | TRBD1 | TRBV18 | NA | CASSPRGQGHRTNTEAFF | TGTGCCAGCTCACCACGGGGACAGGGACACCGGACGAACACTGAAGCTTTCTTT
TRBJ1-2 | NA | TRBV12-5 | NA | CASGPAVVSGYTF | TGTGCTAGTGGCCCCGCCGTAGTGAGTGGCTACACCTTC
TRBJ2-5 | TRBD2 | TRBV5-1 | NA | CASSLGRGEETQYF | TGCGCCAGCAGCTTGGGGCGGGGGGAAGAGACCCAGTACTTC
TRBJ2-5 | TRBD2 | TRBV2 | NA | CASRGGPRETQYF | TGTGCCAGCCGCGGGGGGCCGCGGGAGACCCAGTACTTC
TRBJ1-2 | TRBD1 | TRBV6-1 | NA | CASRSGQGNYGYTF | TGTGCCAGCAGATCGGGACAGGGGAACTATGGCTACACCTTC
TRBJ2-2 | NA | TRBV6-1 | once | CASRRGGGELFF | TGTGCCAGCAGGAGAGGGGGCGGGGAGCTGTTTTTT
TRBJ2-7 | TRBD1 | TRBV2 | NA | CASRRTGLAYEQYF | TGTGCCAGCAGGCGGACAGGTTTGGCCTACGAGCAGTACTTC
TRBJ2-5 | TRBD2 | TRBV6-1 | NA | CASSQLAGGQETQYF | TGTGCCAGCAGTCAACTAGCGGGGGGGCAAGAGACCCAGTACTTC
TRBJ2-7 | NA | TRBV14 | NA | CASSHDSLYEQYF | TGTGCCAGCAGCCACGACAGCCTCTACGAGCAGTACTTC
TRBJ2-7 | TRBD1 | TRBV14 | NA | CASSPRTGVSGEQYF | TGTGCCAGCAGCCCCCGGACAGGGGTATCGGGAGAGCAGTACTTC
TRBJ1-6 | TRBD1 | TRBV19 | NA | CASSLRTGAQNSPLHF | TGTGCCAGTAGTCTAAGAACAGGGGCACAAAATTCACCCCTCCACTTT
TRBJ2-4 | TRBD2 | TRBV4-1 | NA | CASSQVRVSGVHIQYF | TGCGCCAGCAGCCAAGTAAGGGTTAGCGGGGTTCACATTCAGTACTTC
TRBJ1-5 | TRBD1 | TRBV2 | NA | CASRANRGGNQPQHF | TGTGCCAGCAGAGCCAACAGGGGCGGCAATCAGCCCCAGCATTTT
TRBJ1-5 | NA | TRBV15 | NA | CATSRGGSNQPQHF | TGTGCCACCAGCAGGGGGGGAAGCAATCAGCCCCAGCATTTT
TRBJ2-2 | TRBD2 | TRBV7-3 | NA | CASRVTGGNTGELFF | TGTGCCAGCAGGGTAACGGGGGGGAACACCGGGGAGCTGTTTTTT
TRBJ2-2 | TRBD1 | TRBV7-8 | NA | CASSFDRGGTGELFF | TGTGCCAGCAGCTTTGACAGGGGTGGAACCGGGGAGCTGTTTTTT
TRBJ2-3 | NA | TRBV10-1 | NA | CASSDSGTQYF | TGCGCCAGCAGTGATTCGGGTACGCAGTATTTT
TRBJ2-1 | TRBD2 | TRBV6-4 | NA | CASSTYRGGNEQFF | TGTGCCAGCAGTACCTACCGGGGGGGCAATGAGCAGTTCTTC
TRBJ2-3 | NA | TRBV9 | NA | CASSVEGDTQYF | TGTGCCAGCAGCGTAGAGGGGGATACGCAGTATTTT
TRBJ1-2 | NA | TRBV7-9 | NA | CASSQRDKNYGYTF | TGTGCCAGCAGCCAGCGGGACAAAAACTATGGCTACACCTTC
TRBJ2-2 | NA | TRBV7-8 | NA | CASSRLSGEINTGELFF | TGTGCCAGCAGCCGCTTATCGGGGGAAATTAACACCGGGGAGCTGTTTTTT
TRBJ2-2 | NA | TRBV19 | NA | CASTTRPNTGELFF | TGTGCCAGTACGACAAGACCGAACACCGGGGAGCTGTTTTTT
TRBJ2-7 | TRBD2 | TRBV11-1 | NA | CASRPLAVSYEQYF | TGTGCCAGCAGACCCCTAGCGGTCTCCTACGAGCAGTACTTC
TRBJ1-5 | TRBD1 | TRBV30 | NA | CAWSPGGLQPQHF | TGTGCCTGGAGTCCAGGGGGACTCCAGCCCCAGCATTTT
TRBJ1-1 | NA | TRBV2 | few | CARSGGPQMNTEAFF | TGTGCCAGAAGCGGCGGACCGCAAATGAACACTGAAGCTTTCTTT
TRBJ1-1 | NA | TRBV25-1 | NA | CASSDSQRQAEAFF | TGTGCCAGCAGTGACTCTCAGCGGCAGGCTGAAGCTTTCTTT
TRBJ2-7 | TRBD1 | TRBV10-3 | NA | CAISAGQAQSRGSEQYF | TGTGCCATCAGCGCCGGACAGGCCCAGAGCAGGGGGAGCGAGCAGTACTTC
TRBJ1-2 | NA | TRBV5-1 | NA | CASSLGPGKTYGYTF | TGCGCCAGCAGCCTAGGACCGGGAAAGACTTATGGCTACACCTTC
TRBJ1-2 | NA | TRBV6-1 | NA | CASSPRTIGGYGYTF | TGTGCCAGCAGTCCGCGGACAATAGGGGGCTATGGCTACACCTTC
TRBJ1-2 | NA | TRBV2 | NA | CASSFDRNHGYTF | TGTGCCAGCAGCTTTGACAGGAACCATGGCTACACCTTC
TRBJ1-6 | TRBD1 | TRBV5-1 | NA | CASSLRGQNNSPLHF | TGCGCCAGCAGCTTGCGGGGACAGAATAATTCACCCCTCCACTTT
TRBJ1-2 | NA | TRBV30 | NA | CAWSGGLNYGYTF | TGTGCCTGGAGTGGCGGGCTTAACTATGGCTACACCTTC
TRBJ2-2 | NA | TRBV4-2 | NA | CASSQEATATYTGELFF | TGTGCCAGCAGCCAAGAAGCGACGGCTACCTACACCGGGGAGCTGTTTTTT